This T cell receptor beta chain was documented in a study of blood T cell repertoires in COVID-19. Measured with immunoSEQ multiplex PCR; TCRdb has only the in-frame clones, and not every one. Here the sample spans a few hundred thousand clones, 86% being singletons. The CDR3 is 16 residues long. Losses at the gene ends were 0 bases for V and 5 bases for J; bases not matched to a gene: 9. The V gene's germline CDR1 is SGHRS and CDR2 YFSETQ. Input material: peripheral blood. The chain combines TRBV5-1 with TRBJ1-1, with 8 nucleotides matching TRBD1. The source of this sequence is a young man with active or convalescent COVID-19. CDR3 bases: TGCGCCAGCAGCTTGGGCCTGCGGACAGGGTGGACTGAAGCTTTCTTT. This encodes CASSLGLRTGWTEAFF.